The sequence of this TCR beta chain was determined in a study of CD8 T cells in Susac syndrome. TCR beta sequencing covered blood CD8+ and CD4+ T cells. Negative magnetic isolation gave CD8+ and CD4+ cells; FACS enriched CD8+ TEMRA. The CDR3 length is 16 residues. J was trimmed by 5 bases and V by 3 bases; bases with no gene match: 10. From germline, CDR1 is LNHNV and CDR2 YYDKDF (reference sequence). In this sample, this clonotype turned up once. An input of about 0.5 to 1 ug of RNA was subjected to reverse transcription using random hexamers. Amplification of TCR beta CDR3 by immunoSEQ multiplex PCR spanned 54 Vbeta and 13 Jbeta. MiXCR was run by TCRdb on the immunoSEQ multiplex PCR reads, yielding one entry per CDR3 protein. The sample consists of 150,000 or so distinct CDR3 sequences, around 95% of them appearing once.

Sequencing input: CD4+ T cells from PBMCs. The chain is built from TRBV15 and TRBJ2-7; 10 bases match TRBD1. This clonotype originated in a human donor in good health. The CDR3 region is CATSRAPGTGVHEQYF. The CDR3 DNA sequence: TGTGCCACCAGCAGGGCACCCGGGACAGGGGTGCACGAGCAGTACTTC.